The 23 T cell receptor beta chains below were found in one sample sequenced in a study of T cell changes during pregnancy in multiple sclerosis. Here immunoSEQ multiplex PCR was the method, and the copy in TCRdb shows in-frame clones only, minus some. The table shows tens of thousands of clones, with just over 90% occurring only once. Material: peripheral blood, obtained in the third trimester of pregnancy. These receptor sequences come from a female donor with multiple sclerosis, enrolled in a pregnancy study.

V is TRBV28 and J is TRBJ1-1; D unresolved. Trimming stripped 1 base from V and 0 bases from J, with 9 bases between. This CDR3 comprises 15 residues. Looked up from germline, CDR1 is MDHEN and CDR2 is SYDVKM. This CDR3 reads CASSLLWAMNTEAFF. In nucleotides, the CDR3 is TGTGCCAGCAGTTTATTGTGGGCAATGAACACTGAAGCTTTCTTT.

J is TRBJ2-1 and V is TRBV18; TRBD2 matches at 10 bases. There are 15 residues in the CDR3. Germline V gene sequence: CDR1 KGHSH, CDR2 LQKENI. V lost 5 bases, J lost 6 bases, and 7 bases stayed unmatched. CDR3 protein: CASSTSGGAVNEQFF. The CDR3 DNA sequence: TGTGCCAGCTCAACAAGCGGGGGGGCGGTCAATGAGCAGTTCTTC.

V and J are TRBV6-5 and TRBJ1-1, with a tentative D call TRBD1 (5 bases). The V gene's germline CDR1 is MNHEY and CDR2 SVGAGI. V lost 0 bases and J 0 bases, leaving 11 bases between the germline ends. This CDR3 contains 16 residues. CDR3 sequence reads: CASSYSQGPLNTEAFF. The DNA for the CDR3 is TGTGCCAGCAGTTACTCGCAGGGCCCGTTGAACACTGAAGCTTTCTTT.

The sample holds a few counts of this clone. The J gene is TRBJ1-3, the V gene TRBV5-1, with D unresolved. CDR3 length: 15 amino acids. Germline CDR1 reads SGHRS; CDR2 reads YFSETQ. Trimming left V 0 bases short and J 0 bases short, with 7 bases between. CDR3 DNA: TGCGCCAGCAGCTTGGCAGGCGACTCTGGAAACACCATATATTTT. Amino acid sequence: CASSLAGDSGNTIYF.

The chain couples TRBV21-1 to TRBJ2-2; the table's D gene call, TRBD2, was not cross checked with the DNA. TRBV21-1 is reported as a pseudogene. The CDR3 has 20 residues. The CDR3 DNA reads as TGTGCCAGCAGCAAAGCGTCTCTAGCGGGGGCCCCGATTGAGGGCGGGGAGCTGTTTTTT. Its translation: CASSKASLAGAPIEGGELFF.

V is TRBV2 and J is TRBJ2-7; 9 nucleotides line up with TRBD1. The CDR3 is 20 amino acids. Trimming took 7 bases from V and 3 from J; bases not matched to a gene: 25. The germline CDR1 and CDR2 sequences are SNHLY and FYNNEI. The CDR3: CASTGPGTGISGSSYYEQYF. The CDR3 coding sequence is TGTGCCAGCACTGGGCCCGGGACAGGGATTAGTGGGTCCTCTTACTACGAGCAGTACTTC.

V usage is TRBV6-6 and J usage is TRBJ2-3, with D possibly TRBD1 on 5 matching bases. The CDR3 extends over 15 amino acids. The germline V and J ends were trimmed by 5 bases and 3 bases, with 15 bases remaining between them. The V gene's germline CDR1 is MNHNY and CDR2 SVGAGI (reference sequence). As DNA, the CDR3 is TGTGCCAGCAGTGGGGCTGGAGATCCAACAGATACGCAGTATTTT. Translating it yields CASSGAGDPTDTQYF.

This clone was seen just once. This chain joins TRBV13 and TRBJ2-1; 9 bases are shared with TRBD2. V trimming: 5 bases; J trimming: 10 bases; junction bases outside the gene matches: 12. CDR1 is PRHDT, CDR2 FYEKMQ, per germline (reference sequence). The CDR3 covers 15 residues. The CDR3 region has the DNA TGTGCCAGCAGCCCGACTAGCGGACTACAATGGGAGCAGTTCTTC. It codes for CASSPTSGLQWEQFF.

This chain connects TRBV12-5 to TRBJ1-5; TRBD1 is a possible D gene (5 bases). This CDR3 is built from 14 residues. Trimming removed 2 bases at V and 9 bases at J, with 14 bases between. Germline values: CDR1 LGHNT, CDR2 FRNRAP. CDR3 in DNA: TGTGCTAGTGGTTTGCTTCGGGGGGGAGGGCCCCAGCATTTT. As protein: CASGLLRGGGPQHF.

The CDR3 loop reads CASSPTGVEQYF. Written as DNA, the CDR3 is TGCGCCAGCAGCCCAACGGGGGTCGAGCAGTACTTC. The rearrangement links TRBV4-1 to TRBJ2-7, with a possible D match to TRBD2 (6 bases). Germline values: CDR1 MGHRA, CDR2 YSYEKL. The CDR3 has 12 amino acids. V shed 4 bases and J shed 6 bases, with 10 bases lying between them.

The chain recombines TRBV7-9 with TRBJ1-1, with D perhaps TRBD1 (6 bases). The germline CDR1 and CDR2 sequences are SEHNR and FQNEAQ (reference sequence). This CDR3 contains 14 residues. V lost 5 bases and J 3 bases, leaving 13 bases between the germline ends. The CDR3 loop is CASSRATGDTEAFF. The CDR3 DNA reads TGTGCCAGCAGCCGCGCGACAGGAGACACTGAAGCTTTCTTT.

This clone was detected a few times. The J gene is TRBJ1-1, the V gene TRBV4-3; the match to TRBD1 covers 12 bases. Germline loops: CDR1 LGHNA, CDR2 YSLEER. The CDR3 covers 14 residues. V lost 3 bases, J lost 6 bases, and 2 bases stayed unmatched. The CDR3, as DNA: TGCGCCAGCAGCCAGGGACAGGGGGCCGCTGAAGCTTTCTTT. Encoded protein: CASSQGQGAAEAFF.

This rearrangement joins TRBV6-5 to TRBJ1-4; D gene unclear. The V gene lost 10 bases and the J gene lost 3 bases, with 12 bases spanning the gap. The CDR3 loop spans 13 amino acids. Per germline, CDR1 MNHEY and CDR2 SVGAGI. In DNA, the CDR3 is TGTGCCACCCAAAGAATAGCTAATGAAAAACTGTTTTTT. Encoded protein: CATQRIANEKLFF.

CDR3 sequence reads: CASSSYLDRASSGNTIYF. CDR3 DNA sequence: TGTGCCAGCAGCTCTTACCTGGACAGGGCTAGCTCTGGAAACACCATATATTTT. This chain joins TRBV11-2 and TRBJ1-3; 8 bases fit TRBD1. J lost 0 bases, V lost 4 bases, and 11 bases had no gene match. Germline V gene lookup returns CDR1 SGHAT and CDR2 FQNNGV. The CDR3 covers 18 residues. Full variable domain (rest looked up from reference TRBV11-2 and TRBJ1-3): EAGVAQSPRYKIIEKRQSVAFWCNPISGHATLYWYQQILGQGPKLLIQFQNNGVVDDSQLPKDRFSAERLKGVDSTLKIQPAKLEDSAVYLCASSSYLDRASSGNTIYFGEGSWLTVV.

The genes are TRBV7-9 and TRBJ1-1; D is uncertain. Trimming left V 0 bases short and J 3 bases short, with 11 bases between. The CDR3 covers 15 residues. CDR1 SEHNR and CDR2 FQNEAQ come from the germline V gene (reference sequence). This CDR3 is CASSLARLRDTEAFF. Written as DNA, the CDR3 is TGTGCCAGCAGCTTAGCCCGACTGAGGGACACTGAAGCTTTCTTT.

Here the CDR3 DNA reads TGCGCCAGCAGCTTGATAACCAAATCAGATCAAGAGACCCAGTACTTC. It is translated as CASSLITKSDQETQYF. V and J are TRBV5-1 and TRBJ2-5, with unresolved D. The ends were cut back, 1 base at V and 2 bases at J, with 15 bases in the middle. The CDR3 is made up of 16 amino acids. The germline CDR1 and CDR2 sequences are SGHRS and YFSETQ.

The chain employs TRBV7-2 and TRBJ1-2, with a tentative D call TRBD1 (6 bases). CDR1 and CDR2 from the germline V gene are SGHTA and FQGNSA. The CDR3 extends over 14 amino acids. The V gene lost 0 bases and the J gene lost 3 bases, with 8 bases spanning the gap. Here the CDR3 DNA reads TGTGCCAGCAGCTTAGCGGGACAAGACTATGGCTACACCTTC. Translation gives CASSLAGQDYGYTF.

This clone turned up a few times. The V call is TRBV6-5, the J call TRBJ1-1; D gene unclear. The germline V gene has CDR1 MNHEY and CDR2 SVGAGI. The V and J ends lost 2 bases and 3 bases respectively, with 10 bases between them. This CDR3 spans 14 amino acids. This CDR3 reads CASSYGESDTEAFF. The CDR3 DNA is TGTGCCAGCAGTTACGGGGAGTCGGACACTGAAGCTTTCTTT.

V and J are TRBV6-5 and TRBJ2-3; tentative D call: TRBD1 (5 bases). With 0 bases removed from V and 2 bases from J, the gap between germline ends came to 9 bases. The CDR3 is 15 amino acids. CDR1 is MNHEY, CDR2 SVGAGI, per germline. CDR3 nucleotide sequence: TGTGCCAGCAGTTACTCCGCAGGGCTCACAGATACGCAGTATTTT. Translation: CASSYSAGLTDTQYF.

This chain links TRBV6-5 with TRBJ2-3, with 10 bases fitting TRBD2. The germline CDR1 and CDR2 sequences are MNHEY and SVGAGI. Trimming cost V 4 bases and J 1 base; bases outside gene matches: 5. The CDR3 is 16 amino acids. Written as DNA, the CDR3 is TGTGCCAGCAGTTGGGCCGGGACTAGCGGCACAGATACGCAGTATTTT. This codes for CASSWAGTSGTDTQYF.

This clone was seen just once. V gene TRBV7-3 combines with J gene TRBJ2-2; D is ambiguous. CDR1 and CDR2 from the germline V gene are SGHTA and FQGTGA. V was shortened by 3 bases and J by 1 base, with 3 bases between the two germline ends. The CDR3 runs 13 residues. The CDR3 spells CASSLRNTGELFF. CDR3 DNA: TGTGCCAGCAGCTTGAGGAACACCGGGGAGCTGTTTTTT. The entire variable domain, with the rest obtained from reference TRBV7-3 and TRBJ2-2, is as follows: GAGVSQTPSNKVTEKGKYVELRCDPISGHTALYWYRQSLGQGPEFLIYFQGTGAADDSGLPNDRFFAVRPEGSVSTLKIQRTERGDSAVYLCASSLRNTGELFFGEGSRLTVL.

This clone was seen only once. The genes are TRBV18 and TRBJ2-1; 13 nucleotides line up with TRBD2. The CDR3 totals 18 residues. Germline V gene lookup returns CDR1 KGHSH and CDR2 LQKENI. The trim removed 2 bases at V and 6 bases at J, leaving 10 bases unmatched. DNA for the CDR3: TGTGCCAGCTCACCAACGGTAGGGACTAGCGGGGAATTCAATGAGCAGTTCTTC. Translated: CASSPTVGTSGEFNEQFF.

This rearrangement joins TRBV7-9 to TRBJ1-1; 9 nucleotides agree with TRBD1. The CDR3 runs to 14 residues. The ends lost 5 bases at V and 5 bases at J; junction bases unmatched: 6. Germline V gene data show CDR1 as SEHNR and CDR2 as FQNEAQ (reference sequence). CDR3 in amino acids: CASSKGQGETEAFF. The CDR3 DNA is TGTGCCAGCAGCAAGGGACAGGGTGAAACTGAAGCTTTCTTT.